These 14 T cell receptor beta chains came from one sample sequenced in a study of shared clonotypes between healthy human individuals. TCRdb's copy holds only in-frame clones and misses some; the assay was immunoSEQ multiplex PCR. The repertoire holds millions of clones, with just over 90% as singletons. The sequenced material came from naive CD4+ T cells sorted from blood. The subset: CD45RA+ positively selected. These receptors were taken from a man between 18 and 35 years old in good health.

This clone has only one observation. The chain recombines TRBV7-9 with TRBJ1-5; TRBD1 matches at 9 bases. The CDR3 is made up of 19 amino acids. V shed 5 bases and J 2 bases; nucleotides not matched to a gene: 16. The germline V gene has CDR1 SEHNR and CDR2 FQNEAQ (reference sequence). DNA of the CDR3: TGTGCCAGCAGCCACCAACAGGGGGCGCGGCGTTTCGGCAATCAGCCCCAGCATTTT. Its translation: CASSHQQGARRFGNQPQHF.

In DNA form, the CDR3 reads TGTGCCAGCAGTTACTCCGGGACAGGGGGAAATCAGCCCCAGCATTTT. Its protein product is CASSYSGTGGNQPQHF. The genes are TRBV6-6 and TRBJ1-5; 11 nucleotides line up with TRBD1. The V gene's germline CDR1 is MNHNY and CDR2 SVGAGI (reference sequence). After removal of 0 bases from V and 4 bases from J, the junction contained 2 bases not matched to a gene. There are 16 residues in the CDR3.

This clone occurred once. The J gene is TRBJ2-5, the V gene TRBV5-1, with D perhaps being TRBD1 or TRBD2 (5 bases each). The V and J ends lost 1 base and 3 bases respectively, with 10 bases between them. The germline V gene has CDR1 SGHRS and CDR2 YFSETQ. This CDR3 is 14 amino acids long. The CDR3 nucleotides are TGCGCCAGCAGCTTGACGGGACGGAAAGAGACCCAGTACTTC. Translation gives CASSLTGRKETQYF.

This chain connects TRBV1 to TRBJ2-2; TRBD2 reflects the table's D call only, with no check against the DNA. TRBV1 is a pseudogene segment. This CDR3 region has 19 residues. The CDR3 bases are TGCACCAGCAGCCCCCCCGGACTAGCGGAAAACTCGAACACCGGGGAGCTGTTTTTT. Protein product: CTSSPPGLAENSNTGELFF.

The CDR3: CASSRYRAGEQYF. The CDR3 DNA is TGTGCCAGCAGCAGGTACAGGGCGGGCGAGCAGTACTTC. The rearrangement links TRBV27 to TRBJ2-7, with D possibly matching TRBD1 (6 bases). The CDR3 has 13 amino acids. The ends were cut back, 6 bases at V and 6 bases at J, with 15 bases in the middle. Germline V lookup: CDR1 MNHEY, CDR2 SMNVEV (reference sequence).

The chain carries TRBV4-1 and TRBJ2-1, with D unclear. This CDR3 contains 17 residues. V gave up 1 base and J gave up 2 bases, with 15 bases separating them. Germline V gene sequence: CDR1 MGHRA, CDR2 YSYEKL. CDR3 sequence (DNA): TGCGCCAGCAGCCAAGGGGAAGGGCGGAGCACCTACAATGAGCAGTTCTTC. This sequence encodes CASSQGEGRSTYNEQFF.

This chain links TRBV5-4 with TRBJ2-7; no definite D call. The CDR3 length is 13 residues. In germline, CDR1 is SGHNT, CDR2 YYREEE (reference sequence). V lost 2 bases to trimming and J lost 2 bases, with 8 bases between them. The CDR3 loop is CASSFTPTYEQYF. As DNA, the CDR3 is TGTGCCAGCAGCTTCACCCCAACCTACGAGCAGTACTTC. The variable domain in full, completed from reference TRBV5-4 and TRBJ2-7, reads ETGVTQSPTHLIKTRGQQVTLRCSSQSGHNTVSWYQQALGQGPQFIFQYYREEENGRGNFPPRFSGLQFPNYSSELNVNALELDDSALYLCASSFTPTYEQYFGPGTRLTVT.

The rearrangement links TRBV2 to TRBJ2-7, with 10 nucleotides matching TRBD1. V lost 10 bases to trimming and J lost 6 bases; unmatched junction nucleotides: 9. Germline V lookup: CDR1 SNHLY, CDR2 FYNNEI. The CDR3 is 13 residues long. CDR3 in DNA: TGTGCCACCTCTACCGGGACAGGGGTCGAGCAGTACTTC. It yields the protein CATSTGTGVEQYF.

The chain has TRBV2 and TRBJ1-5, with 12 bases identical to TRBD1. V dropped 8 bases and J dropped 7; count of bases not matched to a gene: 3. The CDR3 sequence is 13 residues long. Germline V gene lookup returns CDR1 SNHLY and CDR2 FYNNEI. CDR3 in DNA: TGTGCCAGCTCCGGGACAGGGGGCCAGCCCCAGCATTTT. Protein: CASSGTGGQPQHF.

This rearrangement joins TRBV9 to TRBJ2-3, with 11 bases identical to TRBD2. The J segment lost 4 bases and the V segment lost 4 bases, leaving 8 bases of the junction unmatched. This CDR3 comprises 16 residues. Per the germline V gene, CDR1 is SGDLS and CDR2 is YYNGEE. Here the CDR3 reads CASSPRLAGTPDTQYF. CDR3 bases: TGTGCCAGCAGCCCAAGACTAGCGGGGACCCCAGATACGCAGTATTTT. Complete variable domain (other parts from reference TRBV9 and TRBJ2-3): DSGVTQTPKHLITATGQRVTLRCSPRSGDLSVYWYQQSLDQGLQFLIQYYNGEERAKGNILERFSAQQFPDLHSELNLSSLELGDSALYFCASSPRLAGTPDTQYFGPGTRLTVL.

The rearrangement links TRBV5-1 to TRBJ2-2; the D gene is possibly TRBD1 (5 bases). Germline V gene sequence: CDR1 SGHRS, CDR2 YFSETQ. With 2 bases removed from V and 0 bases from J, the gap between germline ends came to 8 bases. CDR3 length: 15 amino acids. DNA for the CDR3: TGCGCCAGCAGCTTACAGGCCGCGAACACCGGGGAGCTGTTTTTT. This translates into CASSLQAANTGELFF.

J is TRBJ2-5 and V is TRBV18, with 10 bases matching TRBD2. V shed 4 bases and J 1 base; nucleotides not matched to a gene: 6. This CDR3 is 16 amino acids long. Germline V gene sequence: CDR1 KGHSH, CDR2 LQKENI. This CDR3 is CASSQNQRGGQETQYF. DNA of the CDR3: TGTGCCAGCTCACAAAATCAGCGGGGGGGCCAAGAGACCCAGTACTTC.

As concerns this clone: Other DNA sequences in this sample translate to the same CDR3. The rearrangement links TRBV9 to TRBJ2-3; no definite D call. This CDR3 comprises 11 residues. V shed 2 bases and J shed 6 bases, with 4 bases lying between them. CDR1 and CDR2 (germline): SGDLS, YYNGEE. The CDR3 region is CASSVGDTQYF. The CDR3 DNA follows: TGTGCCAGCAGCGTGGGGGATACGCAGTATTTT.

V is TRBV9 and J is TRBJ2-3; D is unclear. With 3 bases removed from V and 4 bases from J, the gap between germline ends came to 9 bases. The germline CDR1 and CDR2 sequences are SGDLS and YYNGEE. This CDR3 region has 13 residues. For the CDR3, the DNA is TGTGCCAGCAGCGGTACTCGGGCAGATACGCAGTATTTT. It yields the protein CASSGTRADTQYF.